These T cell receptor beta chains were read from a single sample in a study of blood T cell repertoires in COVID-19. Generated by immunoSEQ multiplex PCR, the TCRdb table keeps only in-frame clones and is missing some. This table holds 200,000 to 300,000 clones, 85% to 90% found once. Source material: PBMCs or T cells enriched from blood (not recorded which). Every receptor here comes from a man aged 35 to 55 who had recovered from COVID-19. Each CDR3 is given with its conserved first and last residue. Each record gives: clone size, V gene, J gene, D gene, CDR3 protein, CDR3 DNA. The D gene is left open where the match is weak. Size is omitted from some rows. Given values are once, few, many or a class for expanded clones.

size: .
V: TRBV19
J: TRBJ1-1
D: TRBD1
CDR3: CASSKRGLGTEAFF
DNA: TGTGCCAGTAGTAAGAGGGGGCTGGGCACTGAAGCTTTCTTT

size: .
V: TRBV24-1
J: TRBJ2-1
D: TRBD2
CDR3: CATSDFGGSINEQFF
DNA: TGTGCCACCAGTGATTTTGGCGGGAGCATCAATGAGCAGTTCTTC

size: .
V: TRBV5-4
J: TRBJ1-1
D: .
CDR3: CASRPPGGGNTEAFF
DNA: TGTGCCAGCAGGCCTCCCGGCGGCGGGAACACTGAAGCTTTCTTT

size: .
V: TRBV27
J: TRBJ2-2
D: .
CDR3: CASSPPIVRTGELFF
DNA: TGTGCCAGCAGTCCTCCGATAGTTCGGACCGGGGAGCTGTTTTTT

size: .
V: TRBV10-3
J: TRBJ1-1
D: .
CDR3: CAISETTNTEAFF
DNA: TGTGCCATCAGCGAGACAACGAACACTGAAGCTTTCTTT

size: once
V: TRBV6-5
J: TRBJ1-4
D: TRBD1
CDR3: CASSQDRRGEKLFF
DNA: TGTGCCAGCAGCCAGGACAGGAGGGGTGAAAAACTGTTTTTT

size: .
V: TRBV9
J: TRBJ1-2
D: .
CDR3: CASTPTLEGTNYGYTF
DNA: TGTGCCAGCACCCCAACCTTGGAGGGGACGAACTATGGCTACACCTTC

size: .
V: TRBV4-3
J: TRBJ2-7
D: TRBD1
CDR3: CASSASGTGTVEQYF
DNA: TGCGCCAGCAGCGCCTCCGGGACAGGGACCGTCGAGCAGTACTTC

size: .
V: TRBV6-1
J: TRBJ2-2
D: TRBD2
CDR3: CASGAGINRELFF
DNA: TGTGCCAGCGGAGCGGGGATAAACCGGGAGCTGTTTTTT

size: few
V: TRBV4-1
J: TRBJ2-7
D: .
CDR3: CASSPRQALGNEQYF
DNA: TGCGCCAGCAGTCCTAGACAGGCCCTCGGGAACGAGCAGTACTTC

size: .
V: TRBV18
J: TRBJ2-1
D: TRBD1
CDR3: CASSPMGQDNEQFF
DNA: TGTGCCAGCTCACCTATGGGACAGGACAATGAGCAGTTCTTC

size: .
V: TRBV5-6
J: TRBJ2-7
D: TRBD1
CDR3: CASSAGTGGNYEQYF
DNA: TGTGCCAGCAGCGCAGGGACAGGGGGCAATTACGAGCAGTACTTC

size: .
V: TRBV18
J: TRBJ1-4
D: TRBD1
CDR3: CASSPTGTGGAEKLFF
DNA: TGTGCCAGCTCACCGACTGGGACAGGGGGCGCTGAAAAACTGTTTTTT

size: .
V: TRBV18
J: TRBJ2-3
D: .
CDR3: CASSPTSGTDTQYF
DNA: TGTGCCAGCTCCCCGACAAGTGGCACAGATACGCAGTATTTT

size: few
V: TRBV13
J: TRBJ2-1
D: TRBD2
CDR3: CASSGSGRGLNEQFF
DNA: TGTGCCAGCAGCGGTAGCGGGAGGGGTCTGAATGAGCAGTTCTTC

size: .
V: TRBV27
J: TRBJ2-7
D: TRBD1
CDR3: CASSSIRGQGTYEQYF
DNA: TGTGCCAGCAGTTCAATCCGCGGACAGGGGACCTACGAGCAGTACTTC

size: .
V: TRBV28
J: TRBJ1-2
D: TRBD1
CDR3: CASDAGTGSNYGYTF
DNA: TGTGCCAGTGACGCCGGGACAGGGTCTAACTATGGCTACACCTTC

size: .
V: TRBV4-2
J: TRBJ2-3
D: .
CDR3: CASSSSRGDTQYF
DNA: TGTGCCAGCAGCTCTTCTCGGGGAGATACGCAGTATTTT

size: .
V: TRBV12-3/TRBV12-4
J: TRBJ2-3
D: .
CDR3: CASSISTDTQYF
DNA: TGTGCCAGCAGTATAAGCACAGATACGCAGTATTTT

size: .
V: TRBV18
J: TRBJ2-1
D: TRBD2
CDR3: CASSPPGTSGSLYEQFF
DNA: TGTGCCAGCTCACCACCGGGGACTAGCGGGAGTCTATATGAGCAGTTCTTC

size: once
V: TRBV19
J: TRBJ1-1
D: TRBD1
CDR3: CASSNWTGGIREAFF
DNA: TGTGCCAGTAGTAACTGGACAGGGGGTATTCGTGAAGCTTTCTTT

size: once
V: TRBV19
J: TRBJ1-5
D: .
CDR3: CASSIEEGSNQPQHF
DNA: TGTGCCAGTAGTATAGAGGAGGGGAGCAATCAGCCCCAGCATTTT

size: .
V: TRBV6-2/TRBV6-3
J: TRBJ1-2
D: TRBD1
CDR3: CASSTHRGQLVPSGYTF
DNA: TGTGCCAGCAGTACCCACAGGGGGCAGTTGGTCCCTAGTGGCTACACCTTC

size: .
V: TRBV19
J: TRBJ1-2
D: TRBD1
CDR3: CASSIDRNRGFYGYTF
DNA: TGTGCCAGTAGTATAGATCGGAACAGGGGGTTCTATGGCTACACCTTC

size: .
V: TRBV27
J: TRBJ2-5
D: .
CDR3: CASRGDEETQYF
DNA: TGTGCCTCCAGGGGGGACGAAGAGACCCAGTACTTC

size: .
V: TRBV5-1
J: TRBJ1-1
D: .
CDR3: CATRGGNTEAFF
DNA: TGCGCCACCAGAGGGGGGAACACTGAAGCTTTCTTT

size: .
V: TRBV28
J: TRBJ1-5
D: TRBD1
CDR3: CASSLTGAPLSQPQHF
DNA: TGTGCCAGCAGTTTAACAGGGGCCCCTCTTTCACAGCCCCAGCATTTT

size: .
V: TRBV5-1
J: TRBJ1-2
D: .
CDR3: CASSLSPGFNYGYTF
DNA: TGCGCCAGCAGCTTGTCTCCAGGGTTCAACTATGGCTACACCTTC

size: .
V: TRBV3-1/TRBV3-2
J: TRBJ2-7
D: TRBD1
CDR3: CASSQHTQGAVFYEQYF
DNA: TGTGCCAGCAGCCAACATACCCAGGGGGCGGTGTTCTACGAGCAGTACTTC

size: .
V: TRBV9
J: TRBJ2-1
D: TRBD2
CDR3: CASTPGLAAWGEQFF
DNA: TGTGCCAGTACCCCGGGACTAGCGGCCTGGGGTGAGCAGTTCTTC

size: .
V: TRBV11-2
J: TRBJ1-1
D: TRBD1
CDR3: CASRGTGANTEAFF
DNA: TGTGCCAGCAGGGGGACAGGGGCGAACACTGAAGCTTTCTTT

size: .
V: TRBV5-1
J: TRBJ2-1
D: TRBD2
CDR3: CASSLTGTNDEQFF
DNA: TGCGCCAGCAGCCTCACCGGGACTAACGATGAGCAGTTCTTC

size: .
V: TRBV28
J: TRBJ1-1
D: TRBD1
CDR3: CASSSLGQGYTEAFF
DNA: TGTGCCAGCAGTTCCCTGGGACAGGGGTACACTGAAGCTTTCTTT

size: .
V: TRBV2
J: TRBJ2-4
D: TRBD1
CDR3: CASGTATLAKNIQYF
DNA: TGTGCCAGCGGGACAGCTACTCTAGCCAAAAACATTCAGTACTTC

size: .
V: TRBV29-1
J: TRBJ1-1
D: TRBD1
CDR3: CSVEGGQGPLNTEAFF
DNA: TGCAGCGTTGAAGGCGGACAGGGGCCCTTGAACACTGAAGCTTTCTTT

size: .
V: TRBV28
J: TRBJ2-7
D: TRBD1
CDR3: CASSTGTGPHRQYF
DNA: TGTGCCAGCAGTACCGGGACAGGCCCTCATCGGCAGTACTTC

size: many
V: TRBV30
J: TRBJ1-6
D: .
CDR3: CAWRRRPFSPLHF
DNA: TGTGCCTGGAGGCGGCGGCCTTTTTCACCCCTCCACTTT

size: once
V: TRBV10-3
J: TRBJ2-7
D: .
CDR3: CAITPGRGYEQYF
DNA: TGTGCCATCACACCGGGTCGGGGCTACGAGCAGTACTTC

size: .
V: TRBV7-2
J: TRBJ1-4
D: .
CDR3: CASSLARGGHEKLFF
DNA: TGTGCCAGCAGCTTAGCGAGGGGGGGGCATGAAAAACTGTTTTTT

size: .
V: TRBV19
J: TRBJ1-1
D: TRBD1
CDR3: CASADRDTEAFF
DNA: TGTGCCTCGGCGGACAGGGACACTGAAGCTTTCTTT

size: .
V: TRBV19
J: TRBJ1-1
D: .
CDR3: CASSFLQGEAFF
DNA: TGTGCCAGTAGTTTTTTACAGGGCGAAGCTTTCTTT

size: .
V: TRBV2
J: TRBJ2-5
D: .
CDR3: CASSVPETQYF
DNA: TGTGCCAGCAGCGTCCCCGAGACCCAGTACTTC

size: .
V: TRBV3-1/TRBV3-2
J: TRBJ1-6
D: TRBD1
CDR3: CASSQGDSFSPLHF
DNA: TGTGCCAGCAGCCAAGGGGACAGTTTTTCACCCCTCCACTTT

size: few
V: TRBV11-2
J: TRBJ2-7
D: .
CDR3: CASSLFDEQYF
DNA: TGTGCCAGCAGCTTATTCGACGAGCAGTACTTC

size: .
V: TRBV11-2
J: TRBJ2-1
D: .
CDR3: CASSLDYGYNEQFF
DNA: TGTGCCAGCAGCTTAGATTACGGCTACAATGAGCAGTTCTTC

size: .
V: TRBV11-2
J: TRBJ2-2
D: TRBD2
CDR3: CASSFRLAGTGELFF
DNA: TGTGCCAGCAGCTTCCGACTAGCGGGTACTGGGGAGCTGTTTTTT

size: .
V: TRBV6-1
J: TRBJ2-2
D: .
CDR3: CASSELGPNVGGELFF
DNA: TGTGCCAGCAGTGAATTGGGCCCCAATGTAGGCGGGGAGCTGTTTTTT

size: .
V: TRBV5-1
J: TRBJ2-1
D: TRBD1
CDR3: CASNLLGTEYNEQFF
DNA: TGCGCCAGCAACCTCCTTGGGACAGAATACAATGAGCAGTTCTTC